This T cell receptor (beta chain) was sequenced during a study of cytomegalovirus exposure and HLA in healthy donors. Study outcomes and limitations: HLA alleles showed associations with 15,000 to 20,000 TCR beta sequences in a later analysis, at a 0.05 false discovery rate.

The ends were cut back, 4 bases at V and 1 base at J, with 10 bases in the middle. Germline CDR1 reads SNHLY; CDR2 reads FYNNEI. This CDR3 comprises 14 residues. Details on this clone: Its matching antigen is unknown.

Primers: 60 Vbeta forward and 13 Jbeta reverse. As originally analysed: A follow-up analysis tallied tens of millions of unique TCR beta chains, some 9.9 million shared. Sequenced by immunoSEQ multiplex PCR; TCRdb stores in-frame clones only, minus some. The V and J calls and clone size come from that table; D and trimming were worked out from the DNA. The repertoire has approximately 67,000 clones, 68% of them found once; the top ten carry just over 2%. The TCR was taken from a woman younger than 45 in good health and CMV-seronegative. The specimen sequenced was PBMCs. The rearrangement joins TRBV2 to TRBJ1-1; D not resolved. For the CDR3, the DNA is TGTGCCAGCAGTGGGGCACAGCCGAACACTGAAGCTTTCTTT. Translated, it gives CASSGAQPNTEAFF.